These T cell receptor beta chains were read from a single sample in a study of cytomegalovirus exposure and HLA in healthy donors. Only in-frame clones appear in the TCRdb table, and some are missing; sequencing was by immunoSEQ multiplex PCR. Of about 200,000 clones listed, about 70% are singletons. Material: PBMCs. These receptors came from a woman in her twenties or thirties in good health and CMV-seronegative. Both conserved end residues are part of each CDR3. The order of the fields is clone size, V gene, J gene, D gene, CDR3 DNA, CDR3 protein. A D gene is named only where the DNA matches it firmly. Clone size is not always given. Where it is, it says once, few, many or a class for expanded clones.

abundance: many
v_gene: TRBV5-1
j_gene: TRBJ2-1
d_gene: .
CDR3nt: TGCGCCAGCAGCTTGTGGGCTTCCAGCTCCTACAATGAGCAGTTCTTC
CDR3aa: CASSLWASSSYNEQFF

abundance: .
v_gene: TRBV6-4
j_gene: TRBJ1-1
d_gene: .
CDR3nt: TGTGCCAGCAGTCCCAGGGGCGAGACTGAAGCTTTCTTT
CDR3aa: CASSPRGETEAFF

abundance: .
v_gene: TRBV19
j_gene: TRBJ1-5
d_gene: .
CDR3nt: TGTGCCAGTAGTATTCGTAGTAGCAATCAGCCCCAGCATTTT
CDR3aa: CASSIRSSNQPQHF

abundance: .
v_gene: TRBV18
j_gene: TRBJ1-4
d_gene: TRBD1
CDR3nt: TGTGCCAGCTCCCCGAAGGGACAGCCGGAAAAACTGTTTTTT
CDR3aa: CASSPKGQPEKLFF

abundance: .
v_gene: TRBV4-1
j_gene: TRBJ2-3
d_gene: TRBD2
CDR3nt: TGCGCCAGCAGCCGAACGCCGGGACTAGCGGGGGTAGGGGGCACAGATACGCAGTATTTT
CDR3aa: CASSRTPGLAGVGGTDTQYF

abundance: few
v_gene: TRBV10-3
j_gene: TRBJ2-1
d_gene: TRBD2
CDR3nt: TGTGCCATCAGTGGCGGGAGGAATGAGCAGTTCTTC
CDR3aa: CAISGGRNEQFF

abundance: .
v_gene: TRBV19
j_gene: TRBJ1-1
d_gene: TRBD1
CDR3nt: TGTGCCAGTAGTTCCGCGACAGGGATGAACACTGAAGCTTTCTTT
CDR3aa: CASSSATGMNTEAFF

abundance: .
v_gene: TRBV7-8
j_gene: TRBJ2-7
d_gene: .
CDR3nt: TGTGCCAGCGGAGTCTACGAGCAGTACTTC
CDR3aa: CASGVYEQYF

abundance: once
v_gene: TRBV5-4
j_gene: TRBJ2-7
d_gene: .
CDR3nt: TGTGCCAGCAGCCTTGGAGGCACCTACGAGCAGTACTTC
CDR3aa: CASSLGGTYEQYF

abundance: .
v_gene: TRBV7-9
j_gene: TRBJ1-1
d_gene: .
CDR3nt: TGTGCCAGCAGCTTTTTGTTCGGACGGGACACAGATAACACTGAAGCTTTCTTT
CDR3aa: CASSFLFGRDTDNTEAFF

abundance: .
v_gene: TRBV7-2
j_gene: TRBJ1-5
d_gene: TRBD1
CDR3nt: TGTGCCAGCAGCTTCGAGGGGGCGAGAAGCAATCAGCCCCAGCATTTT
CDR3aa: CASSFEGARSNQPQHF

abundance: .
v_gene: TRBV27
j_gene: TRBJ1-5
d_gene: .
CDR3nt: TGTGCCAGCAGTTTACCCACAGGTTCTAGCAATCAGCCCCAGCATTTT
CDR3aa: CASSLPTGSSNQPQHF

abundance: .
v_gene: TRBV6-1
j_gene: TRBJ1-5
d_gene: .
CDR3nt: TGTGCCAGCAGAGAGGACAATAGCAATCAGCCCCAGCATTTT
CDR3aa: CASREDNSNQPQHF

abundance: .
v_gene: TRBV2
j_gene: TRBJ1-5
d_gene: .
CDR3nt: TGTGCCAGCAGTGGTTCTGGGGCTGAACTGCCCCAGCATTTT
CDR3aa: CASSGSGAELPQHF

abundance: .
v_gene: TRBV6-5
j_gene: TRBJ2-7
d_gene: TRBD2
CDR3nt: TGTGCCAGCAGTTACGGGGCTAGCGGGAACCTCCACGAGCAGTACTTC
CDR3aa: CASSYGASGNLHEQYF

abundance: .
v_gene: TRBV6-6
j_gene: TRBJ1-3
d_gene: .
CDR3nt: TGTGCCAGCAGTTACCAGGGTCCTGGAAACACCATATATTTT
CDR3aa: CASSYQGPGNTIYF

abundance: few
v_gene: TRBV5-6
j_gene: TRBJ1-5
d_gene: .
CDR3nt: TGTGCCAGCAGCAGGTGGGGGGACGGCAATCAGCCCCAGCATTTT
CDR3aa: CASSRWGDGNQPQHF

abundance: few
v_gene: TRBV7-8
j_gene: TRBJ1-2
d_gene: .
CDR3nt: TGTGCCAGCAGCTTAGTCGCCAGGGGTAGCTATGGCTACACCTTC
CDR3aa: CASSLVARGSYGYTF

abundance: .
v_gene: TRBV10-2
j_gene: TRBJ1-1
d_gene: .
CDR3nt: TGCGCCAGCAGTCCCACCCAGGGTGGGTACACTGAAGCTTTCTTT
CDR3aa: CASSPTQGGYTEAFF

abundance: .
v_gene: TRBV19
j_gene: TRBJ1-1
d_gene: TRBD1
CDR3nt: TGTGCCAGTAGTACAGACAGGGGAGGGACGAACACTGAAGCTTTCTTT
CDR3aa: CASSTDRGGTNTEAFF

abundance: .
v_gene: TRBV25-1
j_gene: TRBJ2-1
d_gene: .
CDR3nt: TGTGCCAGCAGTGAATTTGAGGTCGGGGAGCAGTTCTTC
CDR3aa: CASSEFEVGEQFF

abundance: .
v_gene: TRBV19
j_gene: TRBJ2-2
d_gene: TRBD1
CDR3nt: TGTGCCAGTAGTATAGGCGCAGGGGGCGTGACTTCGAACACCGGGGAGCTGTTTTTT
CDR3aa: CASSIGAGGVTSNTGELFF

abundance: .
v_gene: TRBV19
j_gene: TRBJ1-1
d_gene: .
CDR3nt: TGTGCCAGTGTCCGGGGGGGTTCATTGAACACTGAAGCTTTCTTT
CDR3aa: CASVRGGSLNTEAFF

abundance: few
v_gene: TRBV4-2
j_gene: TRBJ1-2
d_gene: TRBD1
CDR3nt: TGTGCCAGCAGCACCAGACAGGGGGGGGTGTATGGCTACACCTTC
CDR3aa: CASSTRQGGVYGYTF

abundance: .
v_gene: TRBV29-1
j_gene: TRBJ2-7
d_gene: TRBD2
CDR3nt: TGCAGCGTTGGTAGCGGGAGGCGGGGGCAGTACTTC
CDR3aa: CSVGSGRRGQYF

abundance: .
v_gene: TRBV5-1
j_gene: TRBJ2-7
d_gene: .
CDR3nt: TGCGCCAGCAGCTTGGGACAGCTGGGCGAGCAGTACTTC
CDR3aa: CASSLGQLGEQYF

abundance: .
v_gene: TRBV4-3
j_gene: TRBJ2-7
d_gene: .
CDR3nt: TGCGCCAGCAGCCAAGATCCGCTAGCCTCCTACGAGCAGTACTTC
CDR3aa: CASSQDPLASYEQYF

abundance: .
v_gene: TRBV6-4
j_gene: TRBJ1-1
d_gene: .
CDR3nt: TGTGCCAGCAGTGACTCTCATAACACTGAAGCTTTCTTT
CDR3aa: CASSDSHNTEAFF

abundance: .
v_gene: TRBV7-3
j_gene: TRBJ2-7
d_gene: TRBD2
CDR3nt: TGTGCCAGCAGCTTGACGGGTTTCGGGACTAGCGGGGGACCCTCCTACGAGCAGTACTTC
CDR3aa: CASSLTGFGTSGGPSYEQYF

abundance: .
v_gene: TRBV6-5
j_gene: TRBJ2-2
d_gene: TRBD2
CDR3nt: TGTGCCAGCAGTTACTCTGCGGGGGGGCCGGGCGGGGAGCTGTTTTTT
CDR3aa: CASSYSAGGPGGELFF

abundance: few
v_gene: TRBV7-9
j_gene: TRBJ1-2
d_gene: .
CDR3nt: TGTGCCAGCAGCTTAGATGCGGTTGTCTATGGCTACACCTTC
CDR3aa: CASSLDAVVYGYTF

abundance: few
v_gene: TRBV19
j_gene: TRBJ1-3
d_gene: .
CDR3nt: TGTGCCAGTAGTATAGGCAGTATACCGAGGTTCGTTCGGAACACCATATATTTT
CDR3aa: CASSIGSIPRFVRNTIYF

abundance: .
v_gene: TRBV4-1
j_gene: TRBJ1-5
d_gene: TRBD1
CDR3nt: TGCGCCAGCAGCCAAGAAGACCCGGGACAGGGTATAGCAAATCAGCCCCAGCATTTT
CDR3aa: CASSQEDPGQGIANQPQHF

abundance: once
v_gene: TRBV10-2
j_gene: TRBJ2-1
d_gene: TRBD1
CDR3nt: TGCGCCAGCACCAGACAGGGGTACAATGAGCAGTTCTTC
CDR3aa: CASTRQGYNEQFF

abundance: .
v_gene: TRBV6-4
j_gene: TRBJ1-6
d_gene: .
CDR3nt: TGTGCCAGCAGTGAACTCGGGGGGCGCTCAAATTCACCCCTCCACTTT
CDR3aa: CASSELGGRSNSPLHF

abundance: .
v_gene: TRBV7-9
j_gene: TRBJ1-5
d_gene: .
CDR3nt: TGTGCCAGCAGCCCGACAGCGAGCAATCAGCCCCAGCATTTT
CDR3aa: CASSPTASNQPQHF

abundance: .
v_gene: TRBV7-3
j_gene: TRBJ1-1
d_gene: .
CDR3nt: TGTGCCAGCAGCTTATTGGGCAGCTTGAACACTGAAGCTTTCTTT
CDR3aa: CASSLLGSLNTEAFF

abundance: once
v_gene: TRBV5-1
j_gene: TRBJ2-1
d_gene: TRBD2
CDR3nt: TGCGCCAGCAGCCTCAGGGCGGGGGAGTCCTACAATGAGCAGTTCTTC
CDR3aa: CASSLRAGESYNEQFF

abundance: .
v_gene: TRBV19
j_gene: TRBJ1-1
d_gene: .
CDR3nt: TGTGCCAGCCGGGAGGGGAACACTGAAGCTTTCTTT
CDR3aa: CASREGNTEAFF

abundance: .
v_gene: TRBV4-3
j_gene: TRBJ2-1
d_gene: TRBD2
CDR3nt: TGCGCCAGCAGCCCAAGGACTAGCGGAGCTGAGCAGTTCTTC
CDR3aa: CASSPRTSGAEQFF

abundance: .
v_gene: TRBV5-1
j_gene: TRBJ2-7
d_gene: .
CDR3nt: TGCGCCAGCAGCTTCGCCAGGGGGGACTACGAGCAGTACTTC
CDR3aa: CASSFARGDYEQYF

abundance: .
v_gene: TRBV14
j_gene: TRBJ1-6
d_gene: TRBD1
CDR3nt: TGTGCCAGCAGCCTACGTCGACAGGGGGGAGGATCCTATAATTCACCCCTCCACTTT
CDR3aa: CASSLRRQGGGSYNSPLHF

abundance: once
v_gene: TRBV7-9
j_gene: TRBJ1-2
d_gene: TRBD1
CDR3nt: TGTGCCAGCATTAGGGGGGACAGAACTAACTATGGCTACACCTTC
CDR3aa: CASIRGDRTNYGYTF

abundance: .
v_gene: TRBV18
j_gene: TRBJ1-1
d_gene: .
CDR3nt: TGTGCCAGCTCACCGGGGAGGGCCAGGGCGAACACTGAAGCTTTCTTT
CDR3aa: CASSPGRARANTEAFF

abundance: .
v_gene: TRBV18
j_gene: TRBJ1-2
d_gene: .
CDR3nt: TGTGCCAGCTCATCGGGAGGAGGTAACTATGGCTACACCTTC
CDR3aa: CASSSGGGNYGYTF

abundance: .
v_gene: TRBV5-6
j_gene: TRBJ2-5
d_gene: TRBD2
CDR3nt: TGTGCCAGCAGCTTGGGTAGCGGGGGGGTCCAAGAGACCCAGTACTTC
CDR3aa: CASSLGSGGVQETQYF

abundance: .
v_gene: TRBV18
j_gene: TRBJ2-7
d_gene: TRBD2
CDR3nt: TGTGCCAGCTCACTGCGGGAGGGCTACGAGCAGTACTTC
CDR3aa: CASSLREGYEQYF

abundance: .
v_gene: TRBV7-2
j_gene: TRBJ2-1
d_gene: TRBD2
CDR3nt: TGTGCCAGCAGCTCTCTGACTAGCGGGTACAATGAGCAGTTCTTC
CDR3aa: CASSSLTSGYNEQFF

abundance: .
v_gene: TRBV2
j_gene: TRBJ1-2
d_gene: .
CDR3nt: TGTGCCAGCAGTGATGGGGGCCGGGGTGGCTACACCTTC
CDR3aa: CASSDGGRGGYTF

abundance: .
v_gene: TRBV11-2
j_gene: TRBJ1-4
d_gene: TRBD1
CDR3nt: TGTGCCAGCAGCCCGCCGGGACAGATAGCAACTAATGAAAAACTGTTTTTT
CDR3aa: CASSPPGQIATNEKLFF

abundance: .
v_gene: TRBV2
j_gene: TRBJ2-3
d_gene: TRBD2
CDR3nt: TGTGCCAGCAGTCTCGAGCTTAGCGGGGACGGCACGGATACGCAGTATTTT
CDR3aa: CASSLELSGDGTDTQYF

abundance: few
v_gene: TRBV7-8
j_gene: TRBJ2-3
d_gene: .
CDR3nt: TGTGCCAGCAGCTTCCGGGACACGAGCACAGATACGCAGTATTTT
CDR3aa: CASSFRDTSTDTQYF

abundance: .
v_gene: TRBV4-1
j_gene: TRBJ1-3
d_gene: .
CDR3nt: TGCGCCAGCAGCCAAGTGCGGCGCTCTGGAAACACCATATATTTT
CDR3aa: CASSQVRRSGNTIYF

abundance: few
v_gene: TRBV2
j_gene: TRBJ2-3
d_gene: .
CDR3nt: TGTGCCAGCAGTACCGGACGTAGCGAAGCAGATACGCAGTATTTT
CDR3aa: CASSTGRSEADTQYF

abundance: .
v_gene: TRBV11-2
j_gene: TRBJ1-1
d_gene: .
CDR3nt: TGTGCCAGCAGCTTAGATGTCCCTCGTTCGGGGAGGAACACTGAAGCTTTCTTT
CDR3aa: CASSLDVPRSGRNTEAFF

abundance: .
v_gene: TRBV28
j_gene: TRBJ2-7
d_gene: .
CDR3nt: TGTGCCAGCAGGGCGGGCCTCTCCTACGAGCAGTACTTC
CDR3aa: CASRAGLSYEQYF

abundance: .
v_gene: TRBV6-4
j_gene: TRBJ2-1
d_gene: .
CDR3nt: TGTGCCAGCAGTCCTTTAGCCTCCACCGTAGGTAATGAGCAGTTCTTC
CDR3aa: CASSPLASTVGNEQFF

abundance: .
v_gene: TRBV5-1
j_gene: TRBJ2-5
d_gene: TRBD1
CDR3nt: TGCGCCAGCAGCACCGGACAGGGGGCATATGAGACCCAGTACTTC
CDR3aa: CASSTGQGAYETQYF

abundance: .
v_gene: TRBV7-6
j_gene: TRBJ1-5
d_gene: TRBD1
CDR3nt: TGTGCCAGCAGCTTAGCAGGGGACAGGGCCCAACCTAATCAGCCCCAGCATTTT
CDR3aa: CASSLAGDRAQPNQPQHF

abundance: once
v_gene: TRBV19
j_gene: TRBJ2-5
d_gene: TRBD2
CDR3nt: TGTGCCACCCGGACTAGCGGGGGGGTCGGAGAGACCCAGTACTTC
CDR3aa: CATRTSGGVGETQYF